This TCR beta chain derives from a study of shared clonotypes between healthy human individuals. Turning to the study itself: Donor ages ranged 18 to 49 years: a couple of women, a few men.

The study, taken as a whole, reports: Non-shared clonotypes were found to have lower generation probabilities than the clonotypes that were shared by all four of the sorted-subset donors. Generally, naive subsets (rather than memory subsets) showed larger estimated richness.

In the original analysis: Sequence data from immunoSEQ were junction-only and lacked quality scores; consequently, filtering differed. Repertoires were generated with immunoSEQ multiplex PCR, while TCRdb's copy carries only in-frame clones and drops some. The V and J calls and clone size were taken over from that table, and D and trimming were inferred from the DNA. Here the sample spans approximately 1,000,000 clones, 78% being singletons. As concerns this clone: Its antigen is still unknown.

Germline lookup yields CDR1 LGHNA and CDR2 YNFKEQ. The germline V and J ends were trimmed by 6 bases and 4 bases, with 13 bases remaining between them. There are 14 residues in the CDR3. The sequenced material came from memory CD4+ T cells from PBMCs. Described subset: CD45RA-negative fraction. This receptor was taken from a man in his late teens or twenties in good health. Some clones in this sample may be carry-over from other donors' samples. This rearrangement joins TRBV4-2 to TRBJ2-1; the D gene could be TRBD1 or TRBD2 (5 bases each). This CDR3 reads CASRRTGPYNEQFF. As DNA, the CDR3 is TGTGCCAGCAGAAGGACGGGGCCATACAATGAGCAGTTCTTC.